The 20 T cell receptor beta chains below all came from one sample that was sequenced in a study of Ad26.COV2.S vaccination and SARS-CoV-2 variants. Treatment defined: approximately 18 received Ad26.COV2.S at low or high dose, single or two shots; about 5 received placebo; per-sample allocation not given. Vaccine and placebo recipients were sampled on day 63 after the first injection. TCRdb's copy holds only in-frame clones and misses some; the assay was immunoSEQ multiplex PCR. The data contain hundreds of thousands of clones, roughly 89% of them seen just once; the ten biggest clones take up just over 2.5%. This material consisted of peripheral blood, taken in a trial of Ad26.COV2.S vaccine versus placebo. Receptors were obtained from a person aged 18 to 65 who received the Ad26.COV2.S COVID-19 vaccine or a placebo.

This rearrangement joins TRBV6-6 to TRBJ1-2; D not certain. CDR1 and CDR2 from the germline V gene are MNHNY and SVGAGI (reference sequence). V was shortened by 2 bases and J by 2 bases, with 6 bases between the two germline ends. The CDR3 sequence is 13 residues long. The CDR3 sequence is CASSYHINYGYTF. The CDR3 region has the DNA TGTGCCAGCAGTTACCACATCAACTATGGCTACACCTTC.

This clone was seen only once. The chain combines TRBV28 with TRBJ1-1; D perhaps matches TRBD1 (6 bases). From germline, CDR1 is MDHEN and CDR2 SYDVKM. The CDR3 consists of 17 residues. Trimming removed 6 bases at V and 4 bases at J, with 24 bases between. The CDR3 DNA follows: TGTGCCAGCAGAGAGAACGGGGGGCGTATTATGGGCACTGAAGCTTTCTTT. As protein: CASRENGGRIMGTEAFF.

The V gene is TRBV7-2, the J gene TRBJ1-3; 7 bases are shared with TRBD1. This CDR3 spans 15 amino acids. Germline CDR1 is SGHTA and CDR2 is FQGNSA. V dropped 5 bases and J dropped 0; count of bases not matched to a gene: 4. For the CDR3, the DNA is TGTGCCAGCAGCGTCGACAGGGTCTCTGGAAACACCATATATTTT. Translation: CASSVDRVSGNTIYF.

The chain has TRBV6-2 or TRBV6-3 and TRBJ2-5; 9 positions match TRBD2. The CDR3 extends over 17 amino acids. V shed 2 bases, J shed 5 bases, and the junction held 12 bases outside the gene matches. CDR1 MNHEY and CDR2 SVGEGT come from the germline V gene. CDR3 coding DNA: TGTGCCAGCAGTTACGTCAGGCGGGGGGGTCTTCGGGAGACCCAGTACTTC. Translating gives CASSYVRRGGLRETQYF.

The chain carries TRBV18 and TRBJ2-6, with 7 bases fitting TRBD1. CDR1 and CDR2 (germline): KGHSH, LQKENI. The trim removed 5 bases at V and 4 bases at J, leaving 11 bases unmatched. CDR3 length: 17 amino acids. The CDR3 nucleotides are TGTGCCAGCTCAAATACAGGGGATCCTCTCGGGGCCAACGTCCTGACTTTC. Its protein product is CASSNTGDPLGANVLTF. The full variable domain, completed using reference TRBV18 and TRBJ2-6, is NAGVMQNPRHLVRRRGQEARLRCSPMKGHSHVYWYRQLPEEGLKFMVYLQKENIIDESGMPKERFSAEFPKEGPSILRIQQVVRGDSAAYFCASSNTGDPLGANVLTFGAGSRLTVL.

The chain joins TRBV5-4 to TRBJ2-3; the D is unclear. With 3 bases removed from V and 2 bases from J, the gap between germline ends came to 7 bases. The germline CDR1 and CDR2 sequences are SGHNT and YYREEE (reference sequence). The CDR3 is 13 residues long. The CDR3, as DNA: TGTGCCAGCAGCTCCACTTACACAGATACGCAGTATTTT. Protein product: CASSSTYTDTQYF.

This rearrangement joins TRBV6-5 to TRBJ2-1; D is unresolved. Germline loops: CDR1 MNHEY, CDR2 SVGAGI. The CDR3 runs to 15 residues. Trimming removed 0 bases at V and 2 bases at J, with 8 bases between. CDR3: CASSYSEATYNEQFF. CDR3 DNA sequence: TGTGCCAGCAGTTACTCAGAGGCCACCTACAATGAGCAGTTCTTC.

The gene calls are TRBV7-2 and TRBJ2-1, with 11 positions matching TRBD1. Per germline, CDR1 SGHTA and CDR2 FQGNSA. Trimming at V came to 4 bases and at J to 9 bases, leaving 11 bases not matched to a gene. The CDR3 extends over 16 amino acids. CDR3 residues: CASSSDGTGGIFEQFF. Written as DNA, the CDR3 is TGTGCCAGCAGCTCAGATGGGACAGGGGGTATCTTTGAGCAGTTCTTC.

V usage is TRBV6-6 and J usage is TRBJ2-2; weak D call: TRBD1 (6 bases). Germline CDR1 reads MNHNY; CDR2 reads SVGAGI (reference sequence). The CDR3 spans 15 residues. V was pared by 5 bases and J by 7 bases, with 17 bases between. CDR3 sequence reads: CASSTASGAGGELFF. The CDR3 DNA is TGTGCCAGCAGTACCGCTTCAGGGGCTGGCGGGGAGCTGTTTTTT.

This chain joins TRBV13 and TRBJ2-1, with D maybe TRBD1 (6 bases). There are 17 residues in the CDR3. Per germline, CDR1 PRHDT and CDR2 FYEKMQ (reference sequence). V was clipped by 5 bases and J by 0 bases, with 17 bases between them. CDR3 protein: CASSPRQVISSYNEQFF. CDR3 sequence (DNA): TGTGCCAGCAGCCCGCGACAGGTAATAAGCTCCTACAATGAGCAGTTCTTC.

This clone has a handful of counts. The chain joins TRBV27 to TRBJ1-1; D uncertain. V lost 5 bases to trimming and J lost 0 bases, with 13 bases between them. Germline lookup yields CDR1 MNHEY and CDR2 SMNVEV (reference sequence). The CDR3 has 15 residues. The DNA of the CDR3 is TGTGCCAGCAGTCCTCTCCTGGGGATGAACACTGAAGCTTTCTTT. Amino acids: CASSPLLGMNTEAFF.

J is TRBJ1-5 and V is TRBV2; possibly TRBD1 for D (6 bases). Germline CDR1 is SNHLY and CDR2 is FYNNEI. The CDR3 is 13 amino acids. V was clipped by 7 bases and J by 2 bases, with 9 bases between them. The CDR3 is CASNRAGNQPQHF. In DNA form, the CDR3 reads TGTGCCAGCAACAGGGCAGGCAATCAGCCCCAGCATTTT.

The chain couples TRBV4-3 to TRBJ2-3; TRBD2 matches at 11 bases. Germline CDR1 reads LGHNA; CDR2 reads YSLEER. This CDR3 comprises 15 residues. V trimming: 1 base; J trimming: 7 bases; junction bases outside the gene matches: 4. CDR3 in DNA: TGCGCCAGCAGCCAAGGTCTAGCGGGAGGATATACGCAGTATTTT. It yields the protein CASSQGLAGGYTQYF.

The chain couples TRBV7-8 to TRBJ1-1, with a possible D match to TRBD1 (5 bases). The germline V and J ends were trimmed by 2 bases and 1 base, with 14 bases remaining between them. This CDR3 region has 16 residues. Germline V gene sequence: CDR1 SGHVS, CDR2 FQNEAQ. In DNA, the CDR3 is TGTGCCAGCAGCTTACCCGGGGGGGTCAGGAACACTGAAGCTTTCTTT. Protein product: CASSLPGGVRNTEAFF.

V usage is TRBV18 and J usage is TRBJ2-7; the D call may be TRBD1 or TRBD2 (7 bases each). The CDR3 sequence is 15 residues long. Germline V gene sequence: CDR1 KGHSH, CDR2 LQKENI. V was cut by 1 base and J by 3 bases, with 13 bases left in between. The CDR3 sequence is CASSPRAGGGYEQYF. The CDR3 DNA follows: TGTGCCAGCTCACCACGAGCAGGGGGGGGCTACGAGCAGTACTTC.

CDR3 loop: CASSPGLGDSYEQYF. CDR3 nucleotides: TGCGCCAGCAGCCCCGGGTTGGGGGATTCCTACGAGCAGTACTTC. The rearrangement joins TRBV5-1 to TRBJ2-7, with D possibly being TRBD1 or TRBD2 (5 bases each). CDR1 SGHRS and CDR2 YFSETQ come from the germline V gene. The CDR3 is 15 amino acids. Trimming shortened V by 4 bases and J by 1 base, and 15 bases separated the two germline ends.

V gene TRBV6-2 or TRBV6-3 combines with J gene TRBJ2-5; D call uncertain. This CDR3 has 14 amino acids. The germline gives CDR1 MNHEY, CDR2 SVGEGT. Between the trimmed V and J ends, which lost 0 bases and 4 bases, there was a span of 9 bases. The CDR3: CASSYSRVSETQYF. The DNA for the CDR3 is TGTGCCAGCAGTTACTCCCGAGTTTCAGAGACCCAGTACTTC.

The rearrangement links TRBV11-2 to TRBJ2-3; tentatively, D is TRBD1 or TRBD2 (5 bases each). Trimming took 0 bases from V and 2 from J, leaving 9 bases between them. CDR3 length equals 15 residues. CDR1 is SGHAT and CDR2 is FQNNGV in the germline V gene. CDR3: CASSLDWDATDTQYF. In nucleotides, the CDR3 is TGTGCCAGCAGCTTAGATTGGGACGCCACAGATACGCAGTATTTT.

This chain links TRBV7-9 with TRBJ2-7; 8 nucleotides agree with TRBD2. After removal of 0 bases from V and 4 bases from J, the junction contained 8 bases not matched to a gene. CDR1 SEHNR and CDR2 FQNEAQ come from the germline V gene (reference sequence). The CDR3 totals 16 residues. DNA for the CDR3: TGTGCCAGCAGCTTAGCTCTGCGGGGGGACCATTACGAGCAGTACTTC. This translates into CASSLALRGDHYEQYF.

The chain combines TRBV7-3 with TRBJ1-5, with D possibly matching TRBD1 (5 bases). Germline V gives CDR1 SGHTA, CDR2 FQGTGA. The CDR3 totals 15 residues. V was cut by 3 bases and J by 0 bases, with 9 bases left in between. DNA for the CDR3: TGTGCCAGCAGCTTCCGGGACGGTAGCAATCAGCCCCAGCATTTT. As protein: CASSFRDGSNQPQHF.